These T cell receptor beta chains were read from a single sample in a study of blood T cells in healthy people across ages. TCRdb re-called the 5' RACE reads with MiXCR, one entry per CDR3 protein. The table has hundreds of thousands of distinct CDR3 sequences, 40% to 50% seen once. The sample consisted of blood. The source is an elderly man in good health. CDR3s include the opening cysteine and the closing phenylalanine or tryptophan. The D gene is left open where the match is weak. Size is omitted from some rows. Given values are once, few, many or a class for expanded clones.

D	size	V	J	DNA	CDR3
.	few	TRBV29-1	TRBJ2-7	TGCAGCGTAGGAGCCCAGGGGAACTACGAGCAGTACTTC	CSVGAQGNYEQYF
TRBD1	.	TRBV7-2	TRBJ2-5	TGTGCCAGCAGCCGACAGGGGGATGCGGAGACCCAGTACTTC	CASSRQGDAETQYF
.	.	TRBV6-5	TRBJ1-2	TGTGCCAGCGCAAGGGATGTAGAGGGGGGACTTGGCTACACCTTC	CASARDVEGGLGYTF
.	.	TRBV6-6	TRBJ1-1	TGTGCCAGCGGTTCGACACTCTACACTGAAGCTTTCTTT	CASGSTLYTEAFF
.	few	TRBV2	TRBJ2-7	TGTGCCAGCAGTGAAGATTCGGTTCCGGACGAGCAGTACTTC	CASSEDSVPDEQYF
TRBD2	once	TRBV18	TRBJ2-1	TGTGCCAGCTCACCACTAGCTAGCGGGGGCCAAGAGACCCAGTTCTTC	CASSPLASGGQETQFF
.	.	TRBV5-4	TRBJ1-6	TGTGCCAGCAGCTTGGGGACGCCCTATAATTCACCCCTCCACTTT	CASSLGTPYNSPLHF
TRBD2	few	TRBV12-3/TRBV12-4	TRBJ2-7	TGCGCCAGCAGAGGGGCTAGCGGGTACTACGAGCAGTACTTC	CASRGASGYYEQYF
TRBD1	.	TRBV5-1	TRBJ2-3	TGCGCCAGCAGCTGGGACAGCCTGATCACAGATACGCAGTATTTT	CASSWDSLITDTQYF
.	.	TRBV9	TRBJ2-7	TGTGCCAGCAGCAAAGGTTTTCGGGAGTACGAGCAGTACTTC	CASSKGFREYEQYF
.	.	TRBV6-6	TRBJ1-1	TGTGCCAGCAGTGACGGCAGGAACACTGAAGCTTTCTTT	CASSDGRNTEAFF
.	.	TRBV25-1	TRBJ2-1	TGTGCCAGCGCTACAACGAGGGGGGGAAGGAGCTCCTACAATGAGCAGTTCTTC	CASATTRGGRSSYNEQFF
TRBD1	few	TRBV12-3/TRBV12-4	TRBJ1-2	TGTGCCAGCAGTTCCGACAGGGGGAGAGGGGGCTACACCTTC	CASSSDRGRGGYTF
.	.	TRBV4-1	TRBJ1-1	TGCGCCAGCAATTGGGGGGGCACTGAAGCTTTCTTT	CASNWGGTEAFF
.	.	TRBV11-2	TRBJ2-3	TGTGCCAGCAGCTTAGGGACTCAACGGGGCACAGATACGCAGTATTTT	CASSLGTQRGTDTQYF
TRBD2	.	TRBV20-1	TRBJ2-2	TGCAGTGCTAGGGGGACTAGCGGGAACACCGGGGAGCTGTTTTTT	CSARGTSGNTGELFF
.	.	TRBV20-1	TRBJ1-2	TGCAGTGCCTGGGGAGAGGGTGGCTATGGCTACACCTTC	CSAWGEGGYGYTF
.	once	TRBV28	TRBJ2-6	TGTGCCAGCAGCCTACTGGACTCTGGGGCCAACGTCCTGACTTTC	CASSLLDSGANVLTF
.	few	TRBV9	TRBJ2-3	TGTGCCAGCAGCGTAGGGGTTAGCTCCTCGGGAGATACGCAGTATTTT	CASSVGVSSSGDTQYF
TRBD2	.	TRBV7-9	TRBJ2-1	TGTGCCAGCAGCTTATTGTGGCGGGGGGTCTACAATGAGCAGTTCTTC	CASSLLWRGVYNEQFF
.	once	TRBV7-2	TRBJ2-3	TGTGCCAGCAGCTCGCTGGGAGGGGGGACTGCAGATACGCAGTATTTT	CASSSLGGGTADTQYF
.	few	TRBV7-2	TRBJ2-5	TGTGCCAGCAGCTTAAGCGTAGGGACACTCCAAGAGACCCAGTACTTC	CASSLSVGTLQETQYF
.	.	TRBV6-6	TRBJ2-5	TGTGCCAGCAGCAGGGACTCCGGCGGAGAGCAGTACTTC	CASSRDSGGEQYF
.	once	TRBV28	TRBJ2-2	TGTGCCAGCAGTACCGACGGAGGGTTGACCGGGGAGCTGTTTTTT	CASSTDGGLTGELFF
.	few	TRBV10-2	TRBJ2-7	TGCGCCAGCAGTGACGGGAGCGCCCGGTCCTACGAGCAGTACTTC	CASSDGSARSYEQYF
.	.	TRBV5-1	TRBJ2-1	TGCGCCAGCAGCTTGGCCGGGACTGAGGAGTTCTTC	CASSLAGTEEFF
.	.	TRBV3-1	TRBJ2-2	TGTGCCAGCAGCCAACGCGGGGTCAACACCGGGGAGCTGTTTTTT	CASSQRGVNTGELFF
TRBD1	few	TRBV12-3/TRBV12-4	TRBJ1-2	TGTGCCAGCAGCCCGGACAGGGACCCCTTTAACTATGGCTACACCTTC	CASSPDRDPFNYGYTF
.	.	TRBV20-1	TRBJ2-5	TGCAGTGCTAGAGATGGGGGGGGGCAGCAAGAGACCCAGTACTTC	CSARDGGGQQETQYF
.	few	TRBV6-6	TRBJ2-5	TGTGCCAGCAGTTACTTCGGGCAGGGCGAGACCCAGTACTTC	CASSYFGQGETQYF